This T cell receptor (beta chain) stems from a study of T-cell reconstitution after alpha-beta-depleted transplantation in children. Unique molecular identifiers were incorporated during preparation of the TCRbeta library. TCRdb recomputed calls from the PCR reads with MiXCR, one row per CDR3 protein. In the table there are 350,000 to 400,000 distinct CDR3 sequences, around 21% of which are singletons. This clonotype was counted only a few times. Germline V CDR1 and CDR2: SGHTA, FQGNSA. V shed 3 bases, J shed 7 bases, and the junction held 5 bases outside the gene matches. The CDR3 contains 15 residues.

Sequencing used PBMCs from the stem cell graft donor, obtained from the stem cell graft. V usage is TRBV7-2 and J usage is TRBJ2-1; 11 bases agree with TRBD2. This sequence originates from a human donor who donated a stem cell graft to a child with acute myeloid leukemia. CDR3 nucleotides: TGTGCCAGCAGCTTTACTAGCGGGAGCGGAAATGAGCAGTTCTTC. This translates into CASSFTSGSGNEQFF.